This record concerns one TCR beta chain sequence. Its antigen is not known. The assay was immunoSEQ multiplex PCR, and TCRdb's table has in-frame clones only and misses some. The sample has 120,000 or so clones; approximately 90% are singletons. This sample was included in a study of T cell responses to AZD1222 COVID-19 vaccine. Study-wide results and caveats: Spike-specific TCR depth and breadth grew after two AZD1222 doses.

Material: peripheral blood, obtained on day 0 of AZD1222 vaccination. The source is an adult in good health.

The CDR3 reads CASSVTGGSDTQYF. The CDR3 DNA is TGTGCCAGCAGCGTGACAGGGGGCTCAGATACGCAGTATTTT. The chain carries TRBV9 and TRBJ2-3, with 10 bases identical to TRBD1. Looked up from germline, CDR1 is SGDLS and CDR2 is YYNGEE. Germline trimming cut 2 bases from V and 4 bases from J; bases unmatched to any gene: 1. The CDR3 extends over 14 amino acids.